This TCR beta chain was sequenced during a study of PD-1 blockade in classical Hodgkin lymphoma. Time point defined: newly diagnosed, previously untreated cHL patient sample. Serving as comparison were PBMCs from newly diagnosed, untreated classical Hodgkin lymphoma, which were sequenced alongside the relapsed/refractory trial patients. The CDR3 consists of 14 residues. The V segment lost 7 bases and the J segment 8 bases; nucleotides outside the gene matches: 7. Germline V gives CDR1 SQVTM, CDR2 ANQGSEA. Of note for this clone: No antigen is known for it.

Study-wide results and caveats: The origin of the repertoire differences remains undefined, with disease activity or prior therapy as possible causes. Baseline TCR diversity was reportedly lower in newly diagnosed patients than in healthy donors. It was reported as lower still in relapsed/refractory patients.

The repertoire was sequenced with immunoSEQ multiplex PCR; TCRdb's copy has only in-frame clones and lacks some. The data contain over 60,000 clones, over 90% of them singletons. Sequencing input: peripheral blood mononuclear cells (PBMCs). The chain links TRBV29-1 to TRBJ2-1, with 14 bases matching TRBD2. This TCR was recovered from a human donor with classical Hodgkin lymphoma. The chain's CDR3 is CSATGLAGVYEQFF. DNA of the CDR3: TGCAGCGCGACGGGACTAGCGGGAGTTTATGAGCAGTTCTTC.